This T cell receptor (beta chain) appears in the sequencing data of a study of T cell changes during pregnancy in multiple sclerosis. The V end was cut by 4 bases, the J end by 7 bases, with 19 bases between. The CDR3 sequence is 16 residues long. Germline V gene lookup returns CDR1 MNHEY and CDR2 SVGAGI. TCRdb's table, derived via immunoSEQ multiplex PCR, lists solely in-frame clones and lacks some. This table has 20,000 to 25,000 clones, approximately 89% appearing once. The sample consisted of CD8+ T cells from peripheral blood mononuclear cells, taken in the first trimester of pregnancy. The V gene is TRBV6-5, the J gene TRBJ2-2, with a tentative D call TRBD2 (6 bases). This receptor was identified in a female donor in good health, enrolled as a control in a pregnancy study. The DNA for the CDR3 is TGTGCCAGCAGTTCCACCCCCGGGGGTGGGAGCGGGGAGCTGTTTTTT. This gives the protein CASSSTPGGGSGELFF.